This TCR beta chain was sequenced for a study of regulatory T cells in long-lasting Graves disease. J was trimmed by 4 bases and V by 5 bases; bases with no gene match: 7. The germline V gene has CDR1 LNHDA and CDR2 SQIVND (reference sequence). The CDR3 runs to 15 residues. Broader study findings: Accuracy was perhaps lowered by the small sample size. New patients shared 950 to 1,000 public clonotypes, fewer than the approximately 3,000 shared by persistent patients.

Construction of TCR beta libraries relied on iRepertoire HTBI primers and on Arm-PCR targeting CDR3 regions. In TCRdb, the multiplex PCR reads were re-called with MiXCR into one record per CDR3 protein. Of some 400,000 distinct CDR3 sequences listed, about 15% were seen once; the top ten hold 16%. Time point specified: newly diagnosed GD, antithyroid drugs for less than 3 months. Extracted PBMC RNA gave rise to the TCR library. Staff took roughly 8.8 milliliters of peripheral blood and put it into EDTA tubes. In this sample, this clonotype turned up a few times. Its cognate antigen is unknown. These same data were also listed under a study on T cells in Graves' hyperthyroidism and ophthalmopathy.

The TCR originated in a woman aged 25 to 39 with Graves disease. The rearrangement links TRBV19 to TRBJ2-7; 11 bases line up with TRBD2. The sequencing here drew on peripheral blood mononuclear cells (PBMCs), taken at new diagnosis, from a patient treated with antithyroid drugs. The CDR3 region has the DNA TGTGCCAGTAGTCTGACACTAGCGGGAGTTTACGAGCAGTACTTC. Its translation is CASSLTLAGVYEQYF. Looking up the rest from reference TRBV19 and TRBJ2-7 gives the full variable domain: DGGITQSPKYLFRKEGQNVTLSCEQNLNHDAMYWYRQDPGQGLRLIYYSQIVNDFQKGDIAEGYSVSREKKESFPLTVTSAQKNPTAFYLCASSLTLAGVYEQYFGPGTRLTVT.